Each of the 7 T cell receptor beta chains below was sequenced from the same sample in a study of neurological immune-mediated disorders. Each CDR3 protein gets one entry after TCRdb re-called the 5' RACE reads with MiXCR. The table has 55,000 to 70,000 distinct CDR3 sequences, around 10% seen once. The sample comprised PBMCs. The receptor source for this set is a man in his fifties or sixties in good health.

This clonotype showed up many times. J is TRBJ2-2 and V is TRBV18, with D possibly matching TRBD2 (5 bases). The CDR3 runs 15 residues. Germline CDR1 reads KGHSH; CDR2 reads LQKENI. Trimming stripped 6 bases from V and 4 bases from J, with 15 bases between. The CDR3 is CASSLRDQSTGELFF. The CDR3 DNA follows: TGTGCCAGCTCTCTGAGGGATCAGTCCACCGGGGAGCTGTTTTTT.

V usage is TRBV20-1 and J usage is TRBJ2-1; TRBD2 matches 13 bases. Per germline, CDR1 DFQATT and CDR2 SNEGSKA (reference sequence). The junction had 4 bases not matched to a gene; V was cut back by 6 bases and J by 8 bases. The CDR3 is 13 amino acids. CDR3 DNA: TGCAGTGCATGGACTAGCGGGAGTTATGAGCAGTTCTTC. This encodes CSAWTSGSYEQFF.

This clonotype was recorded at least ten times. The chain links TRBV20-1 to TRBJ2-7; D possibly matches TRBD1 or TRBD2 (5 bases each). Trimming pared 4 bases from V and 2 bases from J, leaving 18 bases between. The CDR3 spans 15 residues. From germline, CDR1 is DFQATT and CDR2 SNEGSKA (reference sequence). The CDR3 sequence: CSANPGGAATYEQYF. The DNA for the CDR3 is TGCAGTGCTAACCCTGGGGGTGCGGCCACCTACGAGCAGTACTTC.

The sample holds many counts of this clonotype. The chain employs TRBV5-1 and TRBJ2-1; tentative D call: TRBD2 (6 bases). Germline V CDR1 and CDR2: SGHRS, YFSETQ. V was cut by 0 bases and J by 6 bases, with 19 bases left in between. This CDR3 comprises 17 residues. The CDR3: CASSLALSGQSGNEQFF. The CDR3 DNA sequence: TGCGCCAGCAGCTTGGCCTTGAGCGGGCAGAGTGGCAATGAGCAGTTCTTC.

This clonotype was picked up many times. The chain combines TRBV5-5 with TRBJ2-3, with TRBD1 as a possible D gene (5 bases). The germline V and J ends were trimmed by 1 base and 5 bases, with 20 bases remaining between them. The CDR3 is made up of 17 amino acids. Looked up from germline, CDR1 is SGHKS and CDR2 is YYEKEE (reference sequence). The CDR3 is CASSLRPAQGGIDTQYF. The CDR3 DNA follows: TGTGCCAGCAGCTTGAGGCCGGCCCAGGGTGGAATAGATACGCAGTATTTT.

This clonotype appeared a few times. Written as DNA, the CDR3 is TGTGCCAGCAGCCCGCGACTAGCGGGGGGGACTACAGATACGCAGTATTTT. Its protein is CASSPRLAGGTTDTQYF. This chain links TRBV7-2 with TRBJ2-3, with TRBD2 matching 14 bases. The V gene's germline CDR1 is SGHTA and CDR2 FQGNSA. V lost 5 bases to trimming and J lost 3 bases; unmatched junction nucleotides: 7. This CDR3 comprises 17 residues.

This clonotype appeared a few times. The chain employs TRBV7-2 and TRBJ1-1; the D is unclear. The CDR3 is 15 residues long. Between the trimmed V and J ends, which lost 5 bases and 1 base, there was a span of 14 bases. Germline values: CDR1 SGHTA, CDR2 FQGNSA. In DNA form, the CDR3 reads TGTGCCAGCAGCCTGACGATATCTAGGAACACTGAAGCTTTCTTT. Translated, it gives CASSLTISRNTEAFF.